This TCR beta chain was obtained from a study of blood T cell repertoires in COVID-19 (dated by TCRdb to the early 2020s). Turning to the overall study: The collaborator samples originated in the United States, Italy and Spain and spanned the acute and convalescent phases of COVID-19. Where HLA class I and class II types were available, the types were taken from metadata supplied by the sample provider, not from assay-based typing. A de-identified subject ID, COVID-19 status, age in years and sex were almost always included in the sample metadata. Samples came from the ongoing ImmuneRACE study (first 160 participants) plus 1,254 subjects from 6 global collaborators. The repertoires were released in a freely available public database intended as a resource for research on the immune response to SARS-CoV-2. Deeply sampled blood TCRbeta repertoires from subjects exposed to, actively infected with, or recovered from COVID-19 were included in the dataset. The material from the prospective study consisted of cDNA or gDNA derived from T cells, B-cell-depleted T cells, or PBMCs. The investigation overall reported the following: The amount of clinical and demographic metadata varied by source and participant and was provided uncurated.

From the cysteine through the phenylalanine, the CDR3 covers 16 amino acids. Only CDR3 DNA is held: 48 bases, read in frame from base 1. For CDR1 and CDR2, the germline V gene (reference sequence) lists SEHNR and FQNEAQ. V is pruned by 8 bases and J by 5 bases, leaving 14 bases of the junction without a gene match. Participants in the prospective study were enrolled through a virtual design, were aged roughly 18 to 100 years, and lived in approximately 25 United States geographic areas. To assign participants to cohorts, the prospective study relied on clinical history that participants themselves reported in a screening survey and a study questionnaire. For ImmuneRACE Cohort 3, a participant was defined as recovered based on two consecutive negative NP/OP PCR tests, clearance by a healthcare professional, or resolution of symptoms. In the prospective study, whole blood, serum and a nasopharyngeal or oropharyngeal swab were collected from each participant by mobile phlebotomists. Over a roughly 2-month period, participants in the prospective study had the option of providing additional blood draws and questionnaires. Before DNA extraction, blood samples from the prospective study were shipped at room temperature or frozen.

TCRbeta CDR3 regions were amplified from genomic DNA by means of the immunoSEQ Assay, a bias-controlled multiplex PCR. On the authors' methods: Nucleated cell counts per sample were estimated from amplification of reference gene primers within the assay. To quantify the absolute abundance of each unique TCRbeta CDR3 rearrangement, sequence reads were collapsed and filtered. Productive Simpson clonality was computed per sample as the square root of Simpson's diversity index over productive rearrangements. Entries here come from immuneACCESS through TCRdb and include only in-frame sequences with V and J called. Some clones fail to appear in such tables; in the studies checked, an unresolved V gene covers under half of the shortfall, and the cause of the remainder is unknown. That table supplies the V and J calls and clone size; D and trimming were determined from the DNA. In all, the sample holds under 450,000 clones, and about 89% of those were seen once. The ten largest clones take up 1% to 1.5% of the sample.

As concerns this clone: Its antigen target is currently unknown. No base qualities exist here, and no much larger clone lies one base off it.

The chain links TRBV7-9 with TRBJ2-1; 8 central nucleotides agree with TRBD2. Sequencing was performed on PBMCs or T cells enriched from blood (not recorded which). This clonotype was obtained from a man aged 30 to 45 who had recovered from COVID-19. The DNA sequence is TGTGCCAGCGCGTCGTCCGGGACTAGAACAGACAATGAGCAGTTCTTC. Protein translation: CASASSGTRTDNEQFF.